This paragraph reports one T cell receptor (beta chain). The source of the sample is a study of control samples from healthy donors and cancer patients. V was clipped by 6 bases and J by 2 bases; unmatched bases: 1. This CDR3 comprises 13 residues. Libraries were prepared by immunoSEQ multiplex PCR; TCRdb keeps only in-frame clonotypes and omits some of them. The sample has about 120,000 clones, about 87% seen once. The sequencing input was blood. This chain links TRBV12-3 or TRBV12-4 with TRBJ1-1; 9 bases are a match to TRBD1. The TCR was taken from a man aged 35-49 years in good health. The CDR3 protein is CASRTGGNTEAFF. The CDR3 DNA reads as TGTGCCAGCAGGACAGGGGGTAACACTGAAGCTTTCTTT.